These 26 T cell receptor beta chains were sequenced from one sample in a study of blood T cell repertoires in COVID-19. TCRdb's table, derived via immunoSEQ multiplex PCR, lists solely in-frame clones and lacks some. The sample lists 200,000 or so clones, 84% occurring once. Sample: peripheral blood. The receptors were sampled from a woman aged 60-75 years with acute or convalescent COVID-19.

This clone was observed a handful of times. Other nucleotide sequences in the sample specify the same CDR3. The chain uses TRBV5-1 and TRBJ1-2, with TRBD1 as a possible D gene (5 bases). The germline V gene has CDR1 SGHRS and CDR2 YFSETQ. This CDR3 contains 14 residues. V lost 0 bases and J 2 bases, leaving 8 bases between the germline ends. CDR3 sequence reads: CASSLEGRNYGYTF. Here the CDR3 DNA reads TGCGCCAGCAGCTTGGAGGGGCGCAACTATGGCTACACCTTC.

The chain carries TRBV3-1 (or the pseudogene TRBV3-2) and TRBJ2-3; no firm D call. Germline CDR1 LGHDT, CDR2 YNNKEL (reference sequence). With 0 bases removed from V and 8 bases from J, the gap between germline ends came to 12 bases. CDR3 size: 14 residues. This CDR3 is CASSQEPGAGTQYF. For the CDR3, the DNA is TGTGCCAGCAGCCAAGAACCCGGAGCTGGTACGCAGTATTTT.

The genes are TRBV30 and TRBJ2-2; 9 bases fit TRBD1. V shed 7 bases, J shed 2 bases, and the junction held 5 bases outside the gene matches. This CDR3 comprises 14 residues. Germline loops: CDR1 GTSNPN, CDR2 SVGIG (reference sequence). The CDR3 region has the DNA TGTGCCTCGCCGGGACAGGGAAACACCGGGGAGCTGTTTTTT. Translated: CASPGQGNTGELFF.

This chain links TRBV4-1 with TRBJ2-3, with 9 bases aligning to TRBD1. Per germline, CDR1 MGHRA and CDR2 YSYEKL. CDR3 length: 18 residues. The J segment lost 2 bases and the V segment lost 0 bases, leaving 9 bases of the junction unmatched. DNA of the CDR3: TGCGCCAGCAGCCAAGATCATGGACAGGGGTTTTTCACAGATACGCAGTATTTT. Encoded protein: CASSQDHGQGFFTDTQYF.

V is TRBV12-3 or TRBV12-4 and J is TRBJ1-1; 9 nucleotides match TRBD1. This CDR3 region has 13 residues. J gave up 7 bases and V 6 bases, and 6 bases lay outside the gene matches. CDR3 sequence (DNA): TGTGCCAGCAGCCACAGGGGGCTGGGTGAAGCTTTCTTT. Translating it yields CASSHRGLGEAFF.

This clone was recorded a few times. V usage is TRBV10-3 and J usage is TRBJ1-6, with a tentative D call TRBD1 (6 bases). The CDR3 is made up of 13 amino acids. V was shortened by 6 bases and J by 9 bases, with 12 bases between the two germline ends. From germline, CDR1 is ENHRY and CDR2 SYGVKD. In DNA form, the CDR3 reads TGTGCCATCAGACAGGAAGGGGGTTCACCCCTCCACTTT. Its translation: CAIRQEGGSPLHF.

This clone was seen a few times. The J gene is TRBJ1-2, the V gene TRBV29-1; D gene unclear. Deletions cut 2 bases from V and 7 bases from J, with 14 bases between. CDR1 and CDR2 (germline): SQVTM, ANQGSEA. The CDR3 loop spans 13 amino acids. The CDR3 nucleotides are TGCAGCGTTGAACACGGGGTCAGTGGTGGCTACACCTTC. It codes for CSVEHGVSGGYTF.

The chain recombines TRBV19 with TRBJ2-7, with TRBD1 matching 7 bases. V was clipped by 3 bases and J by 3 bases; unmatched bases: 2. Germline assignment: CDR1 LNHDA and CDR2 SQIVND (reference sequence). The CDR3 consists of 13 residues. CDR3 nucleotide sequence: TGTGCCAGTAGTATGGCAGGGGGCTACGAGCAGTACTTC. This encodes CASSMAGGYEQYF. Based on the CDR3 plus reference TRBV19 and TRBJ2-7, the full variable domain is DGGITQSPKYLFRKEGQNVTLSCEQNLNHDAMYWYRQDPGQGLRLIYYSQIVNDFQKGDIAEGYSVSREKKESFPLTVTSAQKNPTAFYLCASSMAGGYEQYFGPGTRLTVT.

V is TRBV7-2 and J is TRBJ2-3, with TRBD2 identical over 8 bases. The CDR3 has 17 amino acids. V dropped 6 bases and J dropped 1; count of bases not matched to a gene: 12. The germline CDR1 and CDR2 sequences are SGHTA and FQGNSA. CDR3 region: CASRGLIAGYGTDTQYF. CDR3 nucleotides: TGTGCCAGCAGGGGACTTATAGCGGGGTATGGCACAGATACGCAGTATTTT.

The rearrangement joins TRBV5-4 to TRBJ2-7; 14 bases are shared with TRBD2. The CDR3 covers 15 residues. The germline CDR1 and CDR2 sequences are SGHNT and YYREEE (reference sequence). The trim removed 3 bases at V and 4 bases at J, leaving 3 bases unmatched. The CDR3 DNA follows: TGTGCCAGCAGCTCAGGGACTAGCGGGGGATACGAGCAGTACTTC. It encodes CASSSGTSGGYEQYF.

The chain employs TRBV4-2 and TRBJ2-1, with D possibly matching TRBD1 (6 bases). V lost 1 base to trimming and J lost 5 bases, with 9 bases between them. This CDR3 spans 14 amino acids. The germline gives CDR1 LGHNA, CDR2 YNFKEQ. As DNA, the CDR3 is TGTGCCAGCAGCCAAGGACAGGCGGACAATGAGCAGTTCTTC. This sequence encodes CASSQGQADNEQFF.

This clone has a single count. The chain has TRBV4-1 and TRBJ1-2, with a weak D call TRBD1 (5 bases). The CDR3 consists of 16 residues. Trimming shortened V by 1 base and J by 2 bases, and 14 bases separated the two germline ends. CDR1 is MGHRA and CDR2 is YSYEKL in the germline V gene. Here the CDR3 reads CASSQGGQGSNYGYTF. CDR3 coding DNA: TGCGCCAGCAGCCAAGGTGGACAAGGGTCAAACTATGGCTACACCTTC.

The V gene is TRBV29-1, the J gene TRBJ1-3, with 10 bases fitting TRBD1. Germline V gene lookup returns CDR1 SQVTM and CDR2 ANQGSEA. The CDR3 runs to 13 residues. J lost 6 bases, V lost 6 bases, and 5 bases had no gene match. CDR3 in DNA: TGCAGCGTGACCGGGACAGGGGCAAACACCATATATTTT. This translates into CSVTGTGANTIYF.

The V and J genes are TRBV4-1 and TRBJ1-5; D ambiguous. The CDR3 loop spans 15 amino acids. Per the germline V gene, CDR1 is MGHRA and CDR2 is YSYEKL. The V end lost 0 bases, the J end lost 7 bases, and 13 bases lay between the germline ends. In DNA, the CDR3 is TGCGCCAGCAGCCAAGAGAGAGGGAGAAGCCAGCCCCAGCATTTT. Translating it yields CASSQERGRSQPQHF.

The V call is TRBV6-5, the J call TRBJ1-1; D might be TRBD1 (6 bases). Trimming pared 6 bases from V and 7 bases from J, leaving 15 bases between. The CDR3 loop spans 13 amino acids. From germline, CDR1 is MNHEY and CDR2 SVGAGI. The CDR3 is CASRVQGSSEAFF. As DNA, the CDR3 is TGTGCCAGCAGGGTCCAGGGGTCGAGTGAAGCTTTCTTT.

Comments on this clone: Other DNA variants within this sample encode the same CDR3. This chain links TRBV9 with TRBJ1-4; 7 bases match TRBD1. From germline, CDR1 is SGDLS and CDR2 YYNGEE. V was pared by 0 bases and J by 3 bases, with 2 bases of the junction left unmatched. The CDR3 is 15 amino acids. The CDR3, as DNA: TGTGCCAGCAGCGTAGGGACAGGCTCTAATGAAAAACTGTTTTTT. Its translation is CASSVGTGSNEKLFF. Filled out from reference TRBV9 and TRBJ1-4, the complete variable domain reads DSGVTQTPKHLITATGQRVTLRCSPRSGDLSVYWYQQSLDQGLQFLIQYYNGEERAKGNILERFSAQQFPDLHSELNLSSLELGDSALYFCASSVGTGSNEKLFFGSGTQLSVL.

The V and J genes are TRBV7-8 and TRBJ1-2; D is undetermined. Germline V gene lookup returns CDR1 SGHVS and CDR2 FQNEAQ. This CDR3 has 12 amino acids. Trimming shortened V by 5 bases and J by 2 bases, and 6 bases separated the two germline ends. CDR3 region: CASSGRNYGYTF. CDR3 nucleotide sequence: TGTGCCAGCAGCGGCAGGAACTATGGCTACACCTTC. Full variable domain (remainder filled in from reference TRBV7-8 and TRBJ1-2): GAGVSQSPRYKVAKRGQDVALRCDPISGHVSLFWYQQALGQGPEFLTYFQNEAQLDKSGLPSDRFFAERPEGSVSTLKIQRTQQEDSAVYLCASSGRNYGYTFGSGTRLTVV.

V usage is TRBV5-1 and J usage is TRBJ2-1; possible D gene TRBD2, 6 bases. The V gene's germline CDR1 is SGHRS and CDR2 YFSETQ. This CDR3 contains 13 residues. The germline V and J ends were trimmed by 3 bases and 8 bases, with 12 bases remaining between them. The CDR3 sequence is CASSWRGGDEQFF. Written as DNA, the CDR3 is TGCGCCAGCAGCTGGCGGGGAGGCGATGAGCAGTTCTTC.

This clone was detected only a few times. The sample carries other DNA sequences with the same CDR3. The chain carries TRBV4-2 and TRBJ1-1; D is possibly TRBD1 (5 bases). The CDR3 length is 13 residues. CDR1 and CDR2 from the germline V gene are LGHNA and YNFKEQ. V was trimmed by 0 bases and J by 5 bases, leaving 7 bases between them. The CDR3 region is CASSQDRGTEAFF. In nucleotides, the CDR3 is TGTGCCAGCAGCCAAGATCGGGGGACTGAAGCTTTCTTT.

The J gene is TRBJ1-1, the V gene TRBV6-5; D remains unclear. The CDR3 sequence is 13 residues long. Trimming cost V 6 bases and J 8 bases, with 16 bases left between them. Germline V gene lookup returns CDR1 MNHEY and CDR2 SVGAGI. CDR3 coding DNA: TGTGCCAGCAGACCCCCGGGTTTCCCCGAAGCTTTCTTT. Translated: CASRPPGFPEAFF.

This chain joins TRBV27 and TRBJ2-7, with D possibly being TRBD1 (6 bases). Germline-derived CDR1 and CDR2 are MNHEY and SMNVEV (reference sequence). V was pared by 6 bases and J by 2 bases, with 14 bases between. The CDR3 sequence is 14 residues long. In DNA, the CDR3 is TGTGCCAGCAGCCCATTCAACAGGGCCTACGAGCAGTACTTC. Protein: CASSPFNRAYEQYF.

The rearrangement links TRBV10-1 to TRBJ2-7, with D perhaps TRBD1 (5 bases). V was clipped by 4 bases and J by 3 bases, with 10 bases between them. This CDR3 has 13 amino acids. Looked up from germline, CDR1 is WNHNN and CDR2 is SYGVQD (reference sequence). The CDR3 bases are TGCGCCAGCAGTGGAGGACATTACTACGAGCAGTACTTC. It specifies CASSGGHYYEQYF.

The chain is built from TRBV5-4 and TRBJ2-4; no firm D call. This CDR3 has 16 amino acids. Germline V gene data show CDR1 as SGHNT and CDR2 as YYREEE (reference sequence). V was pared by 0 bases and J by 1 base, with 11 bases between. The CDR3 sequence is CASSLGGREAKNIQYF. DNA of the CDR3: TGTGCCAGCAGCTTGGGTGGGCGAGAGGCCAAAAACATTCAGTACTTC. Supplemented by reference TRBV5-4 and TRBJ2-4, the full variable domain reads ETGVTQSPTHLIKTRGQQVTLRCSSQSGHNTVSWYQQALGQGPQFIFQYYREEENGRGNFPPRFSGLQFPNYSSELNVNALELDDSALYLCASSLGGREAKNIQYFGAGTRLSVL.

This clone was picked up a small number of times. The rearrangement uses TRBV2 and TRBJ1-5; TRBD1 matches at 9 bases. Germline CDR1 is SNHLY and CDR2 is FYNNEI. The CDR3 is 18 amino acids. Trimming removed 5 bases from V and 1 base from J; junction bases left unmatched: 12. The CDR3 spells CASSSVPGQGFSNQPQHF. The CDR3 nucleotides read TGTGCCAGCAGTTCAGTCCCGGGACAGGGTTTCAGCAATCAGCCCCAGCATTTT.

The chain recombines TRBV3-1 (or the pseudogene TRBV3-2) with TRBJ1-2, with D possibly matching TRBD1 (6 bases). The CDR3 contains 14 residues. Germline CDR1 and CDR2: LGHDT and YNNKEL (reference sequence). The ends were cut back, 3 bases at V and 4 bases at J, with 12 bases in the middle. The CDR3 DNA is TGTGCCAGCAGCCAGGAAACAGGGATCTATGGCTACACCTTC. As protein: CASSQETGIYGYTF.

J is TRBJ2-3 and V is TRBV5-1, with TRBD2 matching 10 bases. Germline V gives CDR1 SGHRS, CDR2 YFSETQ. The CDR3 is made up of 19 amino acids. Unmatched junction bases numbered 10, after V lost 0 bases and J lost 0 bases. The CDR3 region has the DNA TGCGCCAGCAGCTTGGCGTTAGCGGGGGGTTCTTCTAGCACAGATACGCAGTATTTT. Translated, it gives CASSLALAGGSSSTDTQYF.